This T cell receptor delta chain comes out of a study of γδ T cells in repeated Plasmodium falciparum infection (dated by TCRdb to about 2021). A note on the overall study: Malian children exposed to intense seasonal malaria transmission were enrolled in the natural-infection arm and compared with Australian children matched for age and gender. Five malaria-naive U.S. adults underwent four controlled human malaria infections by bites from P. falciparum NF54-infected Anopheles stephensi mosquitoes over around 580 days. Samples from controlled-infection subjects were taken at baseline, just before selected infections, and 21 days after each infection. Malian gammadelta TCR repertoires were analysed cross-sectionally during no-transmission periods and longitudinally across acute febrile malaria episodes. In the study, the shaping of the human gammadelta T cell repertoire by repeated Plasmodium falciparum infection was examined using natural infection in Mali and controlled human malaria infection.

The library relied on multiplex PCR. The sequencer was an Illumina MiSeq. Both TCR gamma (TRG) and TCR delta (TRD) chains were sequenced from each sorted gammadelta T cell sample. On the authors' methods: The repertoire analyses used clonotype tree plots, the accumulated frequency of the top 20 clonotypes, and diversity index (DI) and D75 metrics. In TCRdb, clones were called once more from the public reads by CATT, and rows of identical DNA were later combined. None of the V and J calls come from the authors' own analysis; TCRdb made them. The sample profile shows about 50,000 delta-chain clones; about 2% of them were found once. Roughly a quarter of the sample lies in the top ten. General conclusions and limits of the study: Analysis of inter-individual variability in gammadelta T cell responses was limited by the small size of the controlled-infection cohort. Generalizability was limited because the Malian cohort was drawn from a small rural village of predominantly one ethnic group.

This clone has more than one count but fewer than ten. This receptor's antigen is unknown. This DNA's translation and the protein TCRdb lists, from a much larger clone, do not match at residue 19, likely due to a read error; the protein shown is translated from the DNA. This sequence originates from a pool of human donors (malaria-infected and uninfected, not separated). The sample taken for sequencing was gamma-delta T cells from blood.

DNA sequence: TGTGCTCTTGGGGAACACACGCCGAGTCTTCCTACGAGGGATACGCCTATCAAACCCATCTTT. It translates to CALGEHTPSLPTRDTPIKPIF. The V segment is TRDV1, and no J call was made; the table's D call TRDD3 went unverified against the DNA. The germline V gene encodes CDR1 TSWWSYY and CDR2 QGS. The CDR3 runs 21 amino acids, cysteine and phenylalanine included. Kept here is only the CDR3 DNA, which spans 63 bases and is read in frame from base 1.